This TCR beta chain comes out of a study of early T cells in non-severe SARS-CoV-2 infection. This CDR3 has 13 amino acids. From germline, CDR1 is SGHVS and CDR2 FNYEAQ. The V and J ends lost 1 base and 8 bases, in that order; junction bases with no gene match: 3. This clonotype was seen more than once but under ten times. cDNA molecules, individually, were tagged with unique molecular identifiers. Using its own MiXCR run on the 5' RACE reads, TCRdb lists one record per CDR3 protein. The table has 74,000 or so distinct CDR3 sequences, over 10% seen once; the top ten hold 1.1%. The source is an adult who was a healthcare worker with PCR-confirmed SARS-CoV-2 infection or an uninfected control (not recorded which). Sequences were obtained from whole blood. This chain connects TRBV7-6 to TRBJ1-1; 8 bases agree with TRBD1. The CDR3 DNA reads TGTGCCAGCAGCTTAGTGGACAGGGTCGAAGCTTTCTTT. This gives the protein CASSLVDRVEAFF.